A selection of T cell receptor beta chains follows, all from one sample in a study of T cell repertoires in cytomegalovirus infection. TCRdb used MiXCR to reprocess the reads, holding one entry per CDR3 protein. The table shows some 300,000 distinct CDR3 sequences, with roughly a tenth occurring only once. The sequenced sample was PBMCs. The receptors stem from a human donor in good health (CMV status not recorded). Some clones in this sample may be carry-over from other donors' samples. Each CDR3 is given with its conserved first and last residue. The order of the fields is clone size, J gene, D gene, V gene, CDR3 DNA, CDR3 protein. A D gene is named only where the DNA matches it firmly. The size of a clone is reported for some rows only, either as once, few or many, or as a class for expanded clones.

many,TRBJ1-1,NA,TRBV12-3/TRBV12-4,TGTGCCAGCAGCTGGCATACTATGAACACTGAAGCTTTCTTT,CASSWHTMNTEAFF
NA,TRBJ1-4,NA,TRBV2,TGTGCCAGCCACCGTTCCCTCGGTGAAAAACTGTTTTTT,CASHRSLGEKLFF
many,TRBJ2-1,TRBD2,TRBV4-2,TGTGCCAGCAGCCAAGAAGCCCGGCGGCTAGCGGGGGGCCTCAGTGAGCAGTTCTTC,CASSQEARRLAGGLSEQFF
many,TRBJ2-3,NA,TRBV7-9,TGTGCCAGCAGCCGGGCGTCCCCCAGCACAGATACGCAGTATTTT,CASSRASPSTDTQYF
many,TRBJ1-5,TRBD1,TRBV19,TGTGCCAGTAGTCCACTCCAGGGGGCTAGCAATCAGCCCCAGCATTTT,CASSPLQGASNQPQHF
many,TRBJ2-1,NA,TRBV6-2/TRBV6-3,TGTGCCAGCAGTTCCACTCGGGGATCCTATCCCCCCTCCACGGGGGCTTACGAGCAGTTCTTC,CASSSTRGSYPPSTGAYEQFF
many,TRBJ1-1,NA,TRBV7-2,TGTGCCAGCAGCTTGGTCCACAGGGTGAACACTGAAGCTTTCTTT,CASSLVHRVNTEAFF
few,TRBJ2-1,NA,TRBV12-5,TGTGCTAGTGGCCGCACGGAGAGTCATGAGCAGTTCTTC,CASGRTESHEQFF
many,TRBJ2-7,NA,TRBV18,TGTGCCAGCTCACCATCCCAGGGCTCCTACGAGCAGTACTTC,CASSPSQGSYEQYF
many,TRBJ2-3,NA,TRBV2,TGTGCCAGCCCCCTGGGTCCGGGTGGCACAGATACGCAGTATTTT,CASPLGPGGTDTQYF
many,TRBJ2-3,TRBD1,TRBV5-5,TGTGCCAGCAGCTTGGATCAGGGGGCAGATACGCAGTATTTT,CASSLDQGADTQYF
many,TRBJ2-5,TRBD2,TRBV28,TGTGCCAGCAGCCCGAATCGGGGGACTAAGAAGACCCAGTACTTC,CASSPNRGTKKTQYF
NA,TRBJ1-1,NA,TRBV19,TGTGCCAGTAGGTCTACGGGGAGGATTTCTGCGCTAAGGATGAACACTGAAGCTTTCTTT,CASRSTGRISALRMNTEAFF
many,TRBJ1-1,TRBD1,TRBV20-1,TGCAGTGCTAGTTTCGGGACAGACATGAACACTGAAGCTTTCTTT,CSASFGTDMNTEAFF
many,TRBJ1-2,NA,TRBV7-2,TGTGCCAGCAGCTTAGTCAACCCTAACTATGGCTACACCTTC,CASSLVNPNYGYTF
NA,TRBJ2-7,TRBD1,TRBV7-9,TGTGCCAGCAGCTCCCCGGGACAGGGGAGGGACGAGCAGTACTTC,CASSSPGQGRDEQYF
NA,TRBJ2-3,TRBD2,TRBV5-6,TGTGCCAGCAGCTTGACCTGGACTAGAAATCGGGATACGCAGTATTTT,CASSLTWTRNRDTQYF
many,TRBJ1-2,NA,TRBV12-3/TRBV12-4,TGTGCCAGCAGTTTAGGCCAGGGTATTGGCTACACCTTC,CASSLGQGIGYTF
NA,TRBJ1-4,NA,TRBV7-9,TGTGCCAGCAGCTTAGATGGGGCGGCTAATGAAAAACTGTTTTTT,CASSLDGAANEKLFF
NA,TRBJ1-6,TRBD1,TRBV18,TGTGCCAGCTCACCGGGACAGGGGGCCGGCACCTATAATTCACCCCTCCACTTT,CASSPGQGAGTYNSPLHF
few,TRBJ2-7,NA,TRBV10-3,TGTGCCATCAGTGACTGGGGGAATCGCTCCTACGAGCAGTACTTC,CAISDWGNRSYEQYF
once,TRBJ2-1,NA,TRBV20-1,TGCAGTGCTAGCCCCCGGAACTCCTACAATGAGCAGTTCTTC,CSASPRNSYNEQFF
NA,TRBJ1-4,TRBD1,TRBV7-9,TGTGCCAGCACCCGCTTGGTGACAGGGAGAATAAGTGGGAAACTGTTTTTT,CASTRLVTGRISGKLFF
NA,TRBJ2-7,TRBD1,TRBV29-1,TGCAGCGTACAGGGGTACGAGCAGTACTTC,CSVQGYEQYF
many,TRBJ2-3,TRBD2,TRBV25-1,TGTGCCAGCAGTGGTCCTAGCGGCTTCACAGATACGCAGTATTTT,CASSGPSGFTDTQYF
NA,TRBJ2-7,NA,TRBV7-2,TGTGCCAGCAGCTTAGGGAGGTCAGCGGGCTACGAGCAGTACTTC,CASSLGRSAGYEQYF
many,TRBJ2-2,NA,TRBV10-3,TGTGCCATCAGGGAACTATCTGGGTACACCGGGGAGCTGTTTTTT,CAIRELSGYTGELFF
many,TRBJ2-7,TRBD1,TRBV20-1,TGCAGTGCTAGAAGGGACAGCGGCGAGCAGTACTTC,CSARRDSGEQYF
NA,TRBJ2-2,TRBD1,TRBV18,TGTGCCAGCTCACCATCAGGGACAGCAAGCACCGGGGAGCTGTTTTTT,CASSPSGTASTGELFF
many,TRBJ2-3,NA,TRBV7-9,TGTGCCAGCAGCTCTTCGCAGGGCGCGGATACGCAGTATTTT,CASSSSQGADTQYF
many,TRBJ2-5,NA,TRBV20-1,TGCAGTGCTAGACCCGACGTGTCCCAGTACTTC,CSARPDVSQYF
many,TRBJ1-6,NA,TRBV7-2,TGTGCCAGCAGCTTAGTTGCCCCCCGGCTCCACTTT,CASSLVAPRLHF
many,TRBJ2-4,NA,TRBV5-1,TGCGCCAGCAGCTTGGGCTTGTTGTCTCAGGGCGAAACCAAAAACATTCAGTACTTC,CASSLGLLSQGETKNIQYF
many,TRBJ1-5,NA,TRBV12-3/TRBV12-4,TGTGCCAGCAGTTTAGGGCGGTCGGCCCAGCATTTT,CASSLGRSAQHF
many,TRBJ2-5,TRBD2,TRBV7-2,TGTGCCAGCAGCTTAGGGGTCAGGCTAGCGGGGAGTCAAGAGACCCAGTACTTC,CASSLGVRLAGSQETQYF
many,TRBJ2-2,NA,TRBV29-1,TGCAGCGTGGATGGGGAGGACGGGGAGCTGTTTTTT,CSVDGEDGELFF
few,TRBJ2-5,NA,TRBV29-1,TGCAGCGTTGAAAAGTATTCGAGGGGACAAGAGACCCAGTACTTC,CSVEKYSRGQETQYF
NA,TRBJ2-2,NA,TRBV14,TGTGCCAGCAGCCACTGGACAGTGAACACCGGGGAGCTGTTTTTT,CASSHWTVNTGELFF
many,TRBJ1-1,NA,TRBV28,TGTGCCAGCAGTTTATACAGGGCCAACACTGAAGCTTTCTTT,CASSLYRANTEAFF
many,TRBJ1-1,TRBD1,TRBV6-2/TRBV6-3,TGTGCCAGCAGTTACGGACAGGGGTTAGGGACTGAAGCTTTCTTT,CASSYGQGLGTEAFF
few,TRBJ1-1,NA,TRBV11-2,TGTGCCAGCAGCTTAGATGCGTGGGGGACTGAAGCTTTCTTT,CASSLDAWGTEAFF
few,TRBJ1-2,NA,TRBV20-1,TGCAGTGCGACCGAGGTGGGGTATGGCTACACCTTC,CSATEVGYGYTF
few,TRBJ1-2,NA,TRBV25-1,TGTGCCAGCAGTGAATTATGGGGTGGGGGCTACACCTTC,CASSELWGGGYTF
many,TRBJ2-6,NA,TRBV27,TGTGCCAGCAGTTTGGCTGGACAGACCTCTGGGGCCAACGTCCTGACTTTC,CASSLAGQTSGANVLTF
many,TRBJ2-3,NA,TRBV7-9,TGTGCCAGCAGCCCGCGGGCCAGGACAGATACGCAGTATTTT,CASSPRARTDTQYF
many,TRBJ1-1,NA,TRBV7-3,TGTGCCAGCAGCCCTGGGTCCCTCAGGACTGAAGCTTTCTTT,CASSPGSLRTEAFF
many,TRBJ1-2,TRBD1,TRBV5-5,TGTGCCAGCAGCCAGTGGACAGGGGAGAACTATGGCTACACCTTC,CASSQWTGENYGYTF
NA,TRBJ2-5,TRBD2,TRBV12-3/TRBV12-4,TGTGCCAGCAGTTTCGCAGAAACGGCGGGGGGGCCGGAGACCCAGTACTTC,CASSFAETAGGPETQYF
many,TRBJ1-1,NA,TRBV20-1,TGCAGTGCTATTTTTGGGGGTTCAATGAACACTGAAGCTTTCTTT,CSAIFGGSMNTEAFF
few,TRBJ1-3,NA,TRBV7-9,TGTGCCAGCAGCTTCCTCCGGCCGAATACTGGAAACACCATATATTTT,CASSFLRPNTGNTIYF
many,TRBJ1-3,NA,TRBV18,TGTGCCAGCTCACCCACTACCCGCTCCAGCAAGGGAAACACCATATATTTT,CASSPTTRSSKGNTIYF
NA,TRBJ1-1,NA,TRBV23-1,TGCGCCTTCCGGGTCCCGCACGATCCTGAAGCTTTCTTT,CAFRVPHDPEAFF
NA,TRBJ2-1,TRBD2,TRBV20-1,TGCAGCCCCTCAAGCCCTAGCGGGGGGGCAAATGAGCAGTTCTTC,CSPSSPSGGANEQFF
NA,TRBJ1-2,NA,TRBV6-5,TGTGCCAGCAGTTACTCGCGGGGTTCGGGGGGCTACACCTTC,CASSYSRGSGGYTF
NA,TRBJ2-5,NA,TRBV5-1,TGCGCCAGCAGCTTGGGTGGAAGCTACCAAGAGACCCAGTACTTC,CASSLGGSYQETQYF
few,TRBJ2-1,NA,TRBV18,TGTGCCAGCTCACCACGACACAATGAGCAGTTCTTC,CASSPRHNEQFF
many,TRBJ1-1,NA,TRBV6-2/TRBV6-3,TGTGCCAGCAGTTACGAGTGGGGGATCGAAGCTTTCTTT,CASSYEWGIEAFF
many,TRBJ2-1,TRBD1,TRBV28,TGTGCCAGCAGCCGGACAGGGGTACACAATGAGCAGTTCTTC,CASSRTGVHNEQFF
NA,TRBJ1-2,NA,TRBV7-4,TGTGCCAGCAGCTTAGGACAGAGTCCTAACTTTGGCTACACCTTC,CASSLGQSPNFGYTF
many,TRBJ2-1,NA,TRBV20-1,TGCAGTGCCACGAAGCCTTTTGCTAGCATATCCTACAATGAGCAGTTCTTC,CSATKPFASISYNEQFF